This TCR beta chain emerged from a study of cytomegalovirus exposure and HLA in healthy donors. Whole-study findings and limits: It was reportedly the case that the classifier diagnosed cytomegalovirus status with high specificity and sensitivity. 87-base-pair reads could not separate some V segments, including TRBV6-2 and TRBV6-3. Overall, around 150 TCR beta chains were annotated as cytomegalovirus-associated.

Remarks on this clone: Antigen specificity is unknown.

PCR was performed using 60 Vbeta and 13 Jbeta primers. TCRdb's copy holds only in-frame clones and misses some; the assay was immunoSEQ multiplex PCR. Here the sample spans about 190,000 clones, 82% being singletons. Healthy bone marrow donors supplied every sample. V was cut by 2 bases and J by 4 bases, with 8 bases left in between. This CDR3 has 13 residues. Germline V gene lookup returns CDR1 MNHEY and CDR2 SMNVEV (reference sequence). The receptor was derived from a woman between 18 and 29 years old in good health and CMV-seronegative. The sequencing input was PBMCs. The chain has TRBV27 and TRBJ2-5, with D unclear. In nucleotides, the CDR3 is TGTGCCAGCAGTTTAGGTCTAGGAGAGACCCAGTACTTC. Encoded protein: CASSLGLGETQYF.